The 13 T cell receptor beta chains presented below share a single source sample, sequenced in a study of beta chain features in type 1 diabetes. Study results and limitations: In all four CD4+ subsets, TCRB CDR3 length was significantly, moderately reduced in type 1 diabetes.

The study reverse transcribed the entire isolated RNA, so it sequenced expressed TCRB transcripts. The assay was immunoSEQ multiplex PCR, and TCRdb's table has in-frame clones only and misses some. The data hold 400,000 or so clones, with 10% to 15% observed a single time. Their cognate antigens are unknown. Sequencing was performed on naive CD4+ T cells from blood. The source is a woman younger than 30 with type 1 diabetes.

The genes are TRBV9 and TRBJ2-7; a possible D gene is TRBD2 (6 bases). Trimming took 0 bases from V and 2 from J, leaving 9 bases between them. Germline V gene sequence: CDR1 SGDLS, CDR2 YYNGEE. The CDR3 has 14 residues. The CDR3: CASSVAWGAYEQYF. The DNA of the CDR3 is TGTGCCAGCAGCGTAGCCTGGGGGGCCTACGAGCAGTACTTC.

CDR3 nucleotide sequence: TGTGCCAGCAGTTACCCAGGGGCCAACGTCCTGACTTTC. Protein sequence: CASSYPGANVLTF. V and J are TRBV6-6 and TRBJ2-6; no firm D call. The CDR3 extends over 13 amino acids. V dropped 2 bases and J dropped 4 bases, with 3 bases sitting between them. Germline V CDR1 and CDR2: MNHNY, SVGAGI (reference sequence).

This chain uses TRBV27 with TRBJ2-2; 7 nucleotides agree with TRBD1. There are 14 residues in the CDR3. V gave up 8 bases and J gave up 4 bases; unmatched junction bases: 7. CDR1 MNHEY and CDR2 SMNVEV come from the germline V gene (reference sequence). Here the CDR3 reads CASGTARGTGELFF. DNA of the CDR3: TGTGCCAGCGGGACAGCCAGAGGCACCGGGGAGCTGTTTTTT.

J is TRBJ2-5 and V is TRBV11-3; 7 nucleotides align to TRBD2. This CDR3 has 14 amino acids. Unmatched junction bases numbered 8, after V lost 7 bases and J lost 3 bases. CDR1 SGHNT and CDR2 YENEEA come from the germline V gene. Here the CDR3 DNA reads TGTGCCAGCACCCTGGGAGGGTTTGAAGAGACCCAGTACTTC. Its translation: CASTLGGFEETQYF.

This rearrangement joins TRBV6-6 to TRBJ2-6; tentatively, D is TRBD2 (5 bases). Trimming left V 8 bases short and J 3 bases short, with 8 bases between. The germline gives CDR1 MNHNY, CDR2 SVGAGI (reference sequence). There are 13 residues in the CDR3. CDR3 residues: CASGEGGANVLTF. CDR3 nucleotide sequence: TGTGCCAGCGGCGAGGGTGGGGCCAACGTCCTGACTTTC.

This clone was counted between two and nine times. The rearrangement links TRBV5-1 to TRBJ2-1; a possible D gene is TRBD1 (5 bases). Between the trimmed V and J ends, which lost 3 bases and 0 bases, there was a span of 13 bases. The CDR3 is made up of 16 amino acids. Germline CDR1 and CDR2: SGHRS and YFSETQ. CDR3 in amino acids: CASSSKTASSYNEQFF. The DNA for the CDR3 is TGCGCCAGCAGCTCTAAGACAGCTAGCTCCTACAATGAGCAGTTCTTC. The full variable domain, in which reference TRBV5-1 and TRBJ2-1 provide the parts outside the CDR3, is KAGVTQTPRYLIKTRGQQVTLSCSPISGHRSVSWYQQTPGQGLQFLFEYFSETQRNKGNFPGRFSGRQFSNSRSEMNVSTLELGDSALYLCASSSKTASSYNEQFFGPGTRLTVL.

In this sample, this clone turned up a few times. The gene calls are TRBV4-1 and TRBJ2-5; 16 bases align to TRBD2. The CDR3 contains 18 residues. The germline gives CDR1 MGHRA, CDR2 YSYEKL. V was pared by 1 base and J by 2 bases, with 4 bases of the junction left unmatched. CDR3 sequence (DNA): TGCGCCAGCAGCCAAGCCGGGACTAGCGGGAGGGTACAAGAGACCCAGTACTTC. Encoded protein: CASSQAGTSGRVQETQYF.

V is TRBV7-2 and J is TRBJ2-2; 8 nucleotides agree with TRBD1. The germline gives CDR1 SGHTA, CDR2 FQGNSA. Unmatched junction bases numbered 5, after V lost 5 bases and J lost 0 bases. The CDR3 consists of 16 residues. The CDR3 loop is CASSPTRGPNTGELFF. For the CDR3, the DNA is TGTGCCAGCAGCCCCACCAGGGGGCCGAACACCGGGGAGCTGTTTTTT. The entire variable domain, with the rest obtained from reference TRBV7-2 and TRBJ2-2, is as follows: GAGVSQSPSNKVTEKGKDVELRCDPISGHTALYWYRQSLGQGLEFLIYFQGNSAPDKSGLPSDRFSAERTGGSVSTLTIQRTQQEDSAVYLCASSPTRGPNTGELFFGEGSRLTVL.

The J gene is TRBJ2-7, the V gene TRBV6-5; 8 bases fit TRBD1. V lost 7 bases and J lost 6; bases outside the gene matches: 11. Germline loops: CDR1 MNHEY, CDR2 SVGAGI. This CDR3 region has 14 residues. CDR3 sequence reads: CASTDRGVMGEQYF. CDR3 coding DNA: TGTGCCAGCACCGACAGGGGCGTAATGGGCGAGCAGTACTTC.

Only a few counts were recorded for this clone. The identical CDR3 is also encoded by other nucleotide sequences in the sample. The V gene is TRBV5-1, the J gene TRBJ1-4, with 9 nucleotides matching TRBD1. The germline CDR1 and CDR2 sequences are SGHRS and YFSETQ. The trim removed 4 bases at V and 8 bases at J, leaving 6 bases unmatched. The CDR3 is 14 residues long. The CDR3 nucleotides read TGCGCCAGCAGCCCGGGACAGGGTGGGGAAAAACTGTTTTTT. This codes for CASSPGQGGEKLFF.

This clone was seen a few times. The chain uses TRBV4-1 and TRBJ2-7; 12 positions agree with TRBD2. The CDR3 has 15 residues. Germline V CDR1 and CDR2: MGHRA, YSYEKL. Trimming cost V 0 bases and J 9 bases; bases outside gene matches: 6. The CDR3 region has the DNA TGCGCCAGCAGCCAAGAGAAGACTAGCGGGGGAAGGCAGTACTTC. Protein product: CASSQEKTSGGRQYF.

In its sample, this clone was seen a few times. The CDR3 sequence is CASSLALGGTEAFF. As DNA, the CDR3 is TGTGCCAGCAGCTTAGCTCTAGGGGGAACTGAAGCTTTCTTT. The V gene is TRBV7-9, the J gene TRBJ1-1, with D perhaps TRBD1 (6 bases). Germline V CDR1 and CDR2: SEHNR, FQNEAQ (reference sequence). V lost 0 bases and J 5 bases, leaving 10 bases between the germline ends. The CDR3 is 14 residues long.

The chain recombines TRBV10-3 with TRBJ1-2, with D uncertain. CDR3 length equals 12 residues. Germline assignment: CDR1 ENHRY and CDR2 SYGVKD. The ends were cut back, 8 bases at V and 8 bases at J, with 15 bases in the middle. The CDR3 nucleotides are TGTGCCATCCGAAACGGAGTTAAAGGCTACACCTTC. This gives the protein CAIRNGVKGYTF.